This T cell receptor (beta chain) was identified in a study of neurological immune-mediated disorders (dated by TCRdb to between 2018 and 2021). In the study overall: Of the roughly 34 multiple sclerosis patients, 31 had relapsing-remitting MS and 3 had secondary progressive MS. The study compared peripheral blood TCR-beta repertoires of HTLV-I-associated myelopathy (HAM/TSP) patients, multiple sclerosis patients and healthy controls using UMI-based sequencing. Longitudinal samples, technical triplicates and paired sorted CD4+ and CD8+ T-cell subsets, alongside PBMC samples, were included among the approximately 100 TCR-beta libraries. Of the 68 subjects in the cohort, approximately 15 were HAM/TSP patients, some 34 were multiple sclerosis patients, and about 20 were healthy controls.

cDNA synthesis used template-switch 5'RACE with a primer carrying a 10-nucleotide random unique molecular identifier tagging each TCR transcript. Every sequencing run covered 15-18 subjects and yielded more than 160 million TCR-beta sequences. The RNeasy kit was used for extraction of total RNA. TCR-beta VDJ regions were amplified with primers for the TCR constant region and the 5'RACE anchor, using the KAPA Real-time Library Amplification kit. Sample indexes and Illumina adaptors were added in a first PCR, and a second PCR then increased library yield. After purification with Ampure beads, the TCR product of roughly 650 bp was size-selected on a 2% E-gel SizeSelection system. Before pooling, library quality was assessed on a Bioanalyzer, concentration was determined with Qubit, and library quantification was performed with the Kapa Library Quantification kit. Paired-end 2 x 150 bp sequencing of the libraries was performed on an Illumina HiSeq 2500. To increase sequence diversity, about 25-31% phiX was spiked into each library pool. As for how the authors treated the data: The UMI-based MiGEC pipeline processed quality-filtered reads and removed over 80% of raw TCR sequences during error correction. IMGT germline references were used for aligning VDJ genes, and each clonotype was defined as a unique CDR3 amino acid sequence together with its V-J genes. Clonal expansion, Shannon diversity, and CDR3 relatedness (CalcPairwiseDistances, ClusterSamples) were evaluated with VDJtools, and phylogenetic trees were built with CLCbio workbench. Expanded clones were defined as having at least 8 unique UMIs, based on coefficient-of-variation modelling across technical triplicates. TCRdb's own reprocessing of the public reads used fastp at Q25 and MiXCR and kept productive beta chains. Duplicate CDR3 protein sequences are folded into a single record with the most common DNA and genes. TCRdb's processing, not the authors', yielded these V and J calls. The sample table shows 60,000 to 85,000 distinct CDR3 sequences, and roughly 4.7% are seen once. The ten biggest clones cover 2.2% of the sample.

CDR1 is given as SGHAT and CDR2 as FQNNGV, both from the germline V gene. From its cysteine to its phenylalanine, the CDR3 spans 14 amino acids. The kept DNA is CDR3 alone, 42 bases in frame from the first base. The germline ends are 7 bases apart after V is trimmed by 1 base and J by 1 base. Concerning this clonotype: Its antigen specificity is not known. No base quality values were provided; no much bigger clone lies one nucleotide off.

For unsorted PBMC libraries, 2 million PBMCs were used after storage in RNAlater at -80 degrees C until RNA extraction. Multiple sclerosis patients were enrolled in a US clinical protocol evaluating disease progression by magnetic resonance imaging. PBMCs were separated from peripheral blood using Ficoll-Hypaque density gradient centrifugation and then cryopreserved in liquid nitrogen. Study-wide findings and limitations: No association of the MS cluster with clinical or MRI features was observed, and the need for larger cohorts was stated by the authors. The highest TCR clonal expansion was observed in HAM/TSP patients, whereas the lowest was observed in MS patients, even when compared with healthy controls. Repertoires from 18 of 34 MS patients were grouped by phylogenetic analysis into a cluster of related CDR3 sequences, suggesting a possible repertoire-level signature. Across subjects, expanded clones never shared an identical CDR3 amino acid sequence, which suggests that the TCR-beta repertoires in every group were private.

This receptor was identified in a woman aged 25 to 39 with multiple sclerosis. The sequencing input was PBMCs. The chain employs TRBV11-2 and TRBJ1-1; the D gene lacks a confident call. The encoded CDR3 is CASSLVRGNTEAFF. The nucleotide sequence is TGTGCCAGCAGCTTAGTGCGGGGGAACACTGAAGCTTTCTTT. With all but the CDR3 taken from the reference TRBV11-2 and TRBJ1-1 genes, the full variable domain is: EAGVAQSPRYKIIEKRQSVAFWCNPISGHATLYWYQQILGQGPKLLIQFQNNGVVDDSQLPKDRFSAERLKGVDSTLKIQPAKLEDSAVYLCASSLVRGNTEAFFGQGTRLTVV.